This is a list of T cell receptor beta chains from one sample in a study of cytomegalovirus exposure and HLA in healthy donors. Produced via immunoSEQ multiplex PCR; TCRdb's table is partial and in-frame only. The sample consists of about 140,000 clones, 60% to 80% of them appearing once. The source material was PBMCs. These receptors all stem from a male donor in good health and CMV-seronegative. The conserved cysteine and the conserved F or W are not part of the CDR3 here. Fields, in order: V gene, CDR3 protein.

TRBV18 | ASSPGSGTEAF
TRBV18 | ASSYRTNTIY
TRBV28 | AGGGFTYGYT
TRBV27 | ASSFLRDRGSLAKNIQY
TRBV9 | ASTAGQTSYNEQF
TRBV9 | ASSVGRGFGYT
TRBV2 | ASSESTYYEQY
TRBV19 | ASSERQGADYEQY
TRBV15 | ATSRPDRVYEQY
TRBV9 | ASSSRTSGGVDTQY
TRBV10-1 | ASSGRGAGGRHEQY
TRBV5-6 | ASSPGQDEQY
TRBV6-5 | ASSDDRDEQF
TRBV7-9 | ASSLGQTNEKLF
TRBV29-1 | SVGLAGRYNEQF
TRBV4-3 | ASSQEGAIGTGELF
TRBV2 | ASSPLAREQY
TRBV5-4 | ASSLGGGSGNTIY